This T cell receptor beta chain is drawn from a study of monozygotic twins with inflammatory bowel disease. Study-wide results and limits: Repertoire similarity was not found to differ between concordant and discordant twins, possibly from limited power.

Template switching appended UMIs that held a 6-nucleotide sample barcode. TCRdb re-called the 5' RACE reads and gives one entry per CDR3 protein, without DNA. The specimen's table records over 100,000 distinct CDR3 sequences. Of note for this clonotype: Its cognate antigen is unknown.

In germline, CDR1 is ENHRY, CDR2 SYGVKD. This CDR3 has 16 amino acids. The J gene is TRBJ1-1, the V gene TRBV10-3; TCRdb names TRBD1, which stays unverified in the absence of DNA. The TCR was taken from a human donor with ulcerative colitis or Crohn's disease, or a healthy co-twin of an affected twin (not recorded which). The specimen sequenced was blood. The CDR3 spells CAIRNTGRGVNTEAFF.